This entry features one TCR beta chain sequence. The CDR3 has 14 residues. V trimming: 5 bases; J trimming: 4 bases; junction bases outside the gene matches: 6. Germline-derived CDR1 and CDR2 are SGHRS and YFSETQ. This specimen comes from a study of cytomegalovirus exposure and HLA in healthy donors. With 60 Vbeta and 13 Jbeta primers, the PCR was carried out. Produced via immunoSEQ multiplex PCR; TCRdb's table is partial and in-frame only. The repertoire holds about 130,000 clones, with more than 65% as singletons. The receptor's source is a man between 18 and 35 years old in good health and CMV-seropositive. The gene calls are TRBV5-1 and TRBJ2-7; TRBD1 matches 10 bases. Sequences were obtained from PBMCs. The CDR3 sequence is CASSEGTGVYEQYF. The CDR3 nucleotides read TGCGCCAGCAGTGAGGGGACAGGGGTTTACGAGCAGTACTTC.